This TCR beta chain was sequenced in a study of T cell responses to AZD1222 COVID-19 vaccine. Study-level results: Dominant CD4 TCR responses targeted spike regions 160-218 and 743-854.

Of note for this clone: What it binds is not known.

CDR1 and CDR2 from the germline V gene are DFQATT and SNEGSKA (reference sequence). CDR3 length equals 14 residues. The V end was cut by 3 bases, the J end by 5 bases, with 14 bases between. Using immunoSEQ multiplex PCR, the repertoire was profiled, and TCRdb retains in-frame clones only, with some absent. The sample has some 120,000 clones, around 92% seen once. The chain recombines TRBV20-1 with TRBJ2-1, with D possibly TRBD1 on 6 matching bases. The receptor was derived from an adult in good health. The starting material was peripheral blood, obtained on day 0 of AZD1222 vaccination. This chain's CDR3 is CSASFMGANNEQFF. In DNA, the CDR3 is TGCAGTGCTAGTTTTATGGGGGCCAACAATGAGCAGTTCTTC.